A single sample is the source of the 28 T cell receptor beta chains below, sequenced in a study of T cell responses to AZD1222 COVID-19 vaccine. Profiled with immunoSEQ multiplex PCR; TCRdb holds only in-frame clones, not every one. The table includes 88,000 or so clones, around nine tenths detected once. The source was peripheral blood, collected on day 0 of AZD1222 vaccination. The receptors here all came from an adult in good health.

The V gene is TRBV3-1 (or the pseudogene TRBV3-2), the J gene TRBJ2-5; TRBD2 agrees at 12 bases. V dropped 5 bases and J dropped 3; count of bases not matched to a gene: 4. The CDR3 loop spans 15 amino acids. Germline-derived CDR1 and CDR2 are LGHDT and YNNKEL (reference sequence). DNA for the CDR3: TGTGCCAGCAGCTTAAGACTAGCGGGGGAAGAGACCCAGTACTTC. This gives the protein CASSLRLAGEETQYF.

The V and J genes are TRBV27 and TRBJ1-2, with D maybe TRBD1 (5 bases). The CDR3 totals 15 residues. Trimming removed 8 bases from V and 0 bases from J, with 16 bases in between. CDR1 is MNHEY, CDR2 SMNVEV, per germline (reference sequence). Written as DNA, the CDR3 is TGTGCCAGCCAGGGTGGAGGGCGGACTAACTATGGCTACACCTTC. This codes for CASQGGGRTNYGYTF.

CDR3 DNA sequence: TGCGCCAGCAGCCCGGGACGTCGGTCCGACACTGAAGCTTTCTTT. Its translation: CASSPGRRSDTEAFF. The chain combines TRBV5-1 with TRBJ1-1, with D possibly matching TRBD1 (5 bases). The V end was cut by 4 bases, the J end by 3 bases, with 16 bases between. This CDR3 comprises 15 residues. Germline-derived CDR1 and CDR2 are SGHRS and YFSETQ.

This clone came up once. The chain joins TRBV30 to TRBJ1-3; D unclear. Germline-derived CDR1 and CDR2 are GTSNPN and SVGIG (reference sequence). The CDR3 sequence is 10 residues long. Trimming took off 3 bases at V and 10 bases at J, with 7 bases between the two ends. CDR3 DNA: TGTGCCTGGAGAAGCACAACCATATATTTT. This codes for CAWRSTTIYF.

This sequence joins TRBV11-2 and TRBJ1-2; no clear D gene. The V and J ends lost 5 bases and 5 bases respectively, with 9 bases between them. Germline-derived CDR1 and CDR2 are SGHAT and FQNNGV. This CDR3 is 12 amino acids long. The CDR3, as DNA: TGTGCCAGCAGCAGGAACGCTTATGGCTACACCTTC. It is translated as CASSRNAYGYTF.

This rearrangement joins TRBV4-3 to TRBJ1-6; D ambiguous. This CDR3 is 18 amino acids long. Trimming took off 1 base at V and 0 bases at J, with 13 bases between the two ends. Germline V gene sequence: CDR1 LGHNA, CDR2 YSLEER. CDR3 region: CASSQGLVRSSYNSPLHF. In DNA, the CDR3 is TGCGCCAGCAGCCAAGGGCTCGTCAGGAGCTCCTATAATTCACCCCTCCACTTT.

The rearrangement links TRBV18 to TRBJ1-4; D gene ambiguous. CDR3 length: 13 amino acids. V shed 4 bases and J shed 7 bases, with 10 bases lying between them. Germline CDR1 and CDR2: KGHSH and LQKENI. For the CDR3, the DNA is TGTGCCAGCTCACAGGGAATCGGTGAAAAACTGTTTTTT. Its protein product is CASSQGIGEKLFF. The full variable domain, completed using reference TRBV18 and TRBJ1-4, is NAGVMQNPRHLVRRRGQEARLRCSPMKGHSHVYWYRQLPEEGLKFMVYLQKENIIDESGMPKERFSAEFPKEGPSILRIQQVVRGDSAAYFCASSQGIGEKLFFGSGTQLSVL.

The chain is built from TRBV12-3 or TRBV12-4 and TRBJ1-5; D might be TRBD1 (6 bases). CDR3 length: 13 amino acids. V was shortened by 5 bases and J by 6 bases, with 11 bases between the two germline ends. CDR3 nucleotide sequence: TGTGCCAGCAGTCCGGGGGCCGGTCAGCCCCAGCATTTT. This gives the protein CASSPGAGQPQHF.

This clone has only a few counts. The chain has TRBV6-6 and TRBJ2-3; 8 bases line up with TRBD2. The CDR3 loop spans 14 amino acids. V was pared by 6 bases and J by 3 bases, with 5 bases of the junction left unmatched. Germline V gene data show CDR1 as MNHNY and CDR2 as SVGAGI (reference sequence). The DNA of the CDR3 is TGTGCCAGCAGCCCGGGACTAGGAACAGATACGCAGTATTTT. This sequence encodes CASSPGLGTDTQYF.

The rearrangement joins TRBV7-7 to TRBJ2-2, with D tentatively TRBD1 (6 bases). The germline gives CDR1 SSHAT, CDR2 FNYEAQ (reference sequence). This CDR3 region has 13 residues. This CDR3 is CATQGEGTGELFF. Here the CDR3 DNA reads TGTGCTACACAGGGTGAGGGTACCGGGGAGCTGTTTTTT.

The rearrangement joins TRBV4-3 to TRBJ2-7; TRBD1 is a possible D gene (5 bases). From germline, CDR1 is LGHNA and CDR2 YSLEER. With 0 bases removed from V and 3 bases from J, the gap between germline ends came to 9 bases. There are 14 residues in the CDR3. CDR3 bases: TGCGCCAGCAGCCAAGACTGGACACGCTACGAGCAGTACTTC. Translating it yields CASSQDWTRYEQYF.

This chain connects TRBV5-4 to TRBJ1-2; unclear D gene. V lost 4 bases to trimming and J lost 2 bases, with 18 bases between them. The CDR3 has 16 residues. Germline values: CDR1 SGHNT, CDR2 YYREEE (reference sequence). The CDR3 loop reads CASSPAGGRSNYGYTF. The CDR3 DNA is TGTGCCAGCAGCCCCGCGGGTGGTAGGTCGAACTATGGCTACACCTTC.

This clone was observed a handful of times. The CDR3 coding sequence is TGTGCCAGCAGTGAATGGCAGGGCGGGACCGGGGAGCTGTTTTTT. Its protein is CASSEWQGGTGELFF. J is TRBJ2-2 and V is TRBV6-1; either TRBD1 or TRBD2 may fit D (5 bases each). The germline V gene has CDR1 MNHNS and CDR2 SASEGT. The CDR3 is 15 residues long. Trimming took off 2 bases at V and 5 bases at J, with 12 bases between the two ends.

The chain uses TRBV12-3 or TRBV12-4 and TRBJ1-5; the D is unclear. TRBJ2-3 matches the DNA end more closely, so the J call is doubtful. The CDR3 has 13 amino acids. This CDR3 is CASSTFSGQPQYF. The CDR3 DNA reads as TGTGCCAGCAGCACATTTAGTGGTCAGCCCCAGTATTTT.

The CDR3 spells CASSNSPGGYNEQFF. The DNA for the CDR3 is TGTGCCAGCAGCAATAGCCCGGGTGGCTACAATGAGCAGTTCTTC. The rearrangement links TRBV11-3 to TRBJ2-1; no clear D gene. Germline V gene sequence: CDR1 SGHNT, CDR2 YENEEA. This CDR3 contains 15 residues. Trimming pared 5 bases from V and 3 bases from J, leaving 14 bases between. Filled out from reference TRBV11-3 and TRBJ2-1, the complete variable domain reads EAGVVQSPRYKIIEKKQPVAFWCNPISGHNTLYWYLQNLGQGPELLIRYENEEAVDDSQLPKDRFSAERLKGVDSTLKIQPAELGDSAVYLCASSNSPGGYNEQFFGPGTRLTVL.

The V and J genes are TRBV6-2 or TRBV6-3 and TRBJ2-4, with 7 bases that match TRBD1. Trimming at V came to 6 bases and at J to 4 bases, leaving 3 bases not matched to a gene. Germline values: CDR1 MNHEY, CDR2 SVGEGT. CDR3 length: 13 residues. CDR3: CASSDRAKNIQYF. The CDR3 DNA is TGTGCCAGCAGCGACAGGGCGAAAAACATTCAGTACTTC.

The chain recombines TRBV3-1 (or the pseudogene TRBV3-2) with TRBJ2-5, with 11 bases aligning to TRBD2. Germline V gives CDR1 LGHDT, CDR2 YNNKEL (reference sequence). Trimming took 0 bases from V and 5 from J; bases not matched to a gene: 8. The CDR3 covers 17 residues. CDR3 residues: CASSQDWPSGGLETQYF. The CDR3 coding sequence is TGTGCCAGCAGCCAAGATTGGCCTAGCGGGGGGTTGGAGACCCAGTACTTC.

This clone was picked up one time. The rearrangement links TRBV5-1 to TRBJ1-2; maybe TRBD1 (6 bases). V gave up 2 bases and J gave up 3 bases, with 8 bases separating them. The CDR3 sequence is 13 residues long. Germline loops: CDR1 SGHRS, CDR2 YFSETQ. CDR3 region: CASSLAGDYGYTF. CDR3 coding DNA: TGCGCCAGCAGCTTAGCAGGGGACTATGGCTACACCTTC.

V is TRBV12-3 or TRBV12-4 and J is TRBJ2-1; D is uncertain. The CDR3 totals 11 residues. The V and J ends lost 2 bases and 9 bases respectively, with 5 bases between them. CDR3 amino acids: CASSLWTEQFF. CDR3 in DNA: TGTGCCAGCAGTTTATGGACTGAGCAGTTCTTC.

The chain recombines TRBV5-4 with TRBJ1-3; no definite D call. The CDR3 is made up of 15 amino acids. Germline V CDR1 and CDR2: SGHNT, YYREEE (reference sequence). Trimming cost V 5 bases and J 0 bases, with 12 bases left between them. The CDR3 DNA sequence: TGTGCCAGCAGTCCCGGGAAGCGCTCTGGAAACACCATATATTTT. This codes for CASSPGKRSGNTIYF.

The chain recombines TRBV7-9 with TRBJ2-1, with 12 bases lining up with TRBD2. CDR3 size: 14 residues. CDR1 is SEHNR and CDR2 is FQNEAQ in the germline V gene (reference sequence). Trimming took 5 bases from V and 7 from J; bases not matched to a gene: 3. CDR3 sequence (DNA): TGTGCCAGCAGCCTCGGACTAGCGGGAAATGAGCAGTTCTTC. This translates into CASSLGLAGNEQFF.

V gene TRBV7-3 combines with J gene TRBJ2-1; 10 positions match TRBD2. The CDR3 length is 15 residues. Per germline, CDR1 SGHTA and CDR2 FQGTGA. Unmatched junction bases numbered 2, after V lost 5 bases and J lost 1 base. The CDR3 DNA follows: TGTGCCAGCAGCATACTAGCGGGATCCTACAATGAGCAGTTCTTC. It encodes CASSILAGSYNEQFF.

This chain's CDR3 is CAWGRLAGPIEQYF. The CDR3 coding sequence is TGTGCCTGGGGGCGACTAGCGGGGCCGATCGAGCAGTACTTC. The chain employs TRBV30 and TRBJ2-7, with 11 positions matching TRBD2. V lost 5 bases to trimming and J lost 6 bases; unmatched junction nucleotides: 9. This CDR3 contains 14 residues. CDR1 and CDR2 from the germline V gene are GTSNPN and SVGIG (reference sequence). The full variable domain, with the rest looked up from reference TRBV30 and TRBJ2-7, is SQTIHQWPATLVQPVGSPLSLECTVEGTSNPNLYWYRQAAGRGLQLLFYSVGIGQISSEVPQNLSASRPQDRQFILSSKKLLLSDSGFYLCAWGRLAGPIEQYFGPGTRLTVT.

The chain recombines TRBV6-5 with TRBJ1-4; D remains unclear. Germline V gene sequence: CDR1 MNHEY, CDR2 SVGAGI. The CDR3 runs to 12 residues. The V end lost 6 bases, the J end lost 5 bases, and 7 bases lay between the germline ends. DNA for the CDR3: TGTGCCAGCAGACAGAGGAATGAAAAACTGTTTTTT. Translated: CASRQRNEKLFF.

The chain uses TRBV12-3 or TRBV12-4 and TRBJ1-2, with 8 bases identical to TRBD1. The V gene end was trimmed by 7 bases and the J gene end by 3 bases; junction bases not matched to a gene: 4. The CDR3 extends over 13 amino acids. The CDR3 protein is CASTPGGDYGYTF. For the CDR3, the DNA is TGTGCCAGCACCCCAGGGGGCGACTATGGCTACACCTTC.

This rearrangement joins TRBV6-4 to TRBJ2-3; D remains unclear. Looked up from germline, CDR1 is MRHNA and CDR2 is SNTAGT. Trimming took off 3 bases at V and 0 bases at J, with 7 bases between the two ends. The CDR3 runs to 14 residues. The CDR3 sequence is CASSETASTDTQYF. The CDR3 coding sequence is TGTGCCAGCAGTGAGACTGCTAGCACAGATACGCAGTATTTT.

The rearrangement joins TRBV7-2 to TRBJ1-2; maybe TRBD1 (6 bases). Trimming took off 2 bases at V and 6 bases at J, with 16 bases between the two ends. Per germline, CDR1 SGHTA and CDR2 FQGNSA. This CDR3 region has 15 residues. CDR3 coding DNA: TGTGCCAGCAGCTTAAGACAGGAAAGGATGGATGGCTACACCTTC. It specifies CASSLRQERMDGYTF.

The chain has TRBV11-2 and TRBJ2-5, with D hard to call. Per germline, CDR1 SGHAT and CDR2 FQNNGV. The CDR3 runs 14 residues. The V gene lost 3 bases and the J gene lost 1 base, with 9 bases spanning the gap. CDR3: CASSFWLRQETQYF. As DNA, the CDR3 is TGTGCCAGCAGCTTCTGGCTGCGCCAAGAGACCCAGTACTTC.